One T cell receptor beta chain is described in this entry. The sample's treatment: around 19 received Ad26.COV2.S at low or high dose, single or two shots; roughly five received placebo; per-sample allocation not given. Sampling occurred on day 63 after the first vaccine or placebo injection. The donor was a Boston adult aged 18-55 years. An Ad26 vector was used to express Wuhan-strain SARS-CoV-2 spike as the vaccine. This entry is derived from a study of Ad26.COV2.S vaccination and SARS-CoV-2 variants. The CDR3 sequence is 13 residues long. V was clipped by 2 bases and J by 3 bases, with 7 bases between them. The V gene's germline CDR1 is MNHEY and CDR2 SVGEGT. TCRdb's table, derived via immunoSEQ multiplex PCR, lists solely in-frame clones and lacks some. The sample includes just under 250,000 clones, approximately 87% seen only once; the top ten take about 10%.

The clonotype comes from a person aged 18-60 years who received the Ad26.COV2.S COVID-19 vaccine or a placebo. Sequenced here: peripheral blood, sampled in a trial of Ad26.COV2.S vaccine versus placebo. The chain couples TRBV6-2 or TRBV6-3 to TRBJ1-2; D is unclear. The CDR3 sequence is CASSYGSYYGYTF. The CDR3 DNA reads TGTGCCAGCAGTTACGGCAGCTACTATGGCTACACCTTC.